A selection of T cell receptor beta chains follows, all from one sample in a study of T cells after yellow fever vaccination. One entry per CDR3 protein results from TCRdb running MiXCR on the 5' RACE reads. This sample has 300,000 or so distinct CDR3 sequences, with over 10% found just once. Sequences were derived from CD4+ T cells sorted from PBMCs, sampled 45 days after the yellow fever booster vaccination. The receptors were gathered from a man aged 30-40 years who received the YFV17D yellow fever vaccine. The CDR3 runs from the conserved cysteine through the conserved F or W. D genes are given only for firm matches. Some rows mark clone size as missing; the rest say once, few, many or name a class of expanded clone.

V: TRBV10-1
D: NA
J: TRBJ2-3
size: few
length: 10
DNA: TGCGCCAGCATGAAAGATACGCAGTATTTT
CDR3: CASMKDTQYF

V: TRBV20-1
D: TRBD1
J: TRBJ1-5
size: few
length: 11
DNA: TGCAGTGCTGGAGGGGGCGCGCCCCAGCATTTT
CDR3: CSAGGGAPQHF

V: TRBV11-2
D: NA
J: TRBJ2-7
size: many
length: 12
DNA: TGTGCCAGCAGCTTAGACCGGGGGGAGCAGTACTTC
CDR3: CASSLDRGEQYF

V: TRBV20-1
D: NA
J: TRBJ1-2
size: few
length: 14
DNA: TGCAGTGCAAACGCCTGGGGCCCCCTTTCCGGCTACACCTTC
CDR3: CSANAWGPLSGYTF

V: TRBV7-3
D: TRBD1
J: TRBJ2-3
size: few
length: 14
DNA: TGTGCCAGCAGTACTTCAACAGGGGCAGATACGCAGTATTTT
CDR3: CASSTSTGADTQYF

V: TRBV18
D: NA
J: TRBJ2-3
size: NA
length: 15
DNA: TGTGCCAGCTCAGGGCTAGCCGCGTATCTAGATACGCAGTATTTT
CDR3: CASSGLAAYLDTQYF

V: TRBV4-1
D: NA
J: TRBJ2-5
size: few
length: 14
DNA: TGCGCCAGCAGCCAAGGGGGGATACAAGAGACCCAGTACTTC
CDR3: CASSQGGIQETQYF

V: TRBV20-1
D: NA
J: TRBJ2-6
size: few
length: 15
DNA: TGCAGTGCTACGGCGCAGCACTCTGGGGCCAACGTCCTGACTTTC
CDR3: CSATAQHSGANVLTF

V: TRBV24-1
D: NA
J: TRBJ2-1
size: NA
length: 15
DNA: TGTGCCACCAGTGATCCGACAACTGCCGTGGATGAGCAGTTCTTC
CDR3: CATSDPTTAVDEQFF

V: TRBV20-1
D: NA
J: TRBJ1-1
size: few
length: 15
DNA: TGCAGTGCTAGACTTTTGGGACAACCGAACACTGAAGCTTTCTTT
CDR3: CSARLLGQPNTEAFF

V: TRBV9
D: NA
J: TRBJ2-2
size: many
length: 15
DNA: TGTGCCAGCAGCAATAGCGCCCATAGGACCGGGGAGCTGTTTTTT
CDR3: CASSNSAHRTGELFF

V: TRBV29-1
D: NA
J: TRBJ1-2
size: NA
length: 13
DNA: TGCAGCGTTGCGGGCCAGGCAACTGGTGGCTACACCTTC
CDR3: CSVAGQATGGYTF

V: TRBV7-2
D: NA
J: TRBJ2-7
size: NA
length: 15
DNA: TGTGCCAGCAGCTCCACCTTTAAAGCGAACTACGAGCAGTACTTC
CDR3: CASSSTFKANYEQYF

V: TRBV6-1
D: NA
J: TRBJ2-5
size: few
length: 14
DNA: TGTGCCAGCAGCCCCCCGGACAGCGTGGAGACCCAGTACTTC
CDR3: CASSPPDSVETQYF

V: TRBV7-2
D: NA
J: TRBJ1-6
size: NA
length: 15
DNA: TGTGCCAGCAGCTTAGACGCAGGATCTTCAAAGGCCCTCCACTTT
CDR3: CASSLDAGSSKALHF

V: TRBV10-3
D: NA
J: TRBJ2-7
size: many
length: 13
DNA: TGTGCCATCAGGGAGGACAGAGCGGTCGAGCAGTACTTC
CDR3: CAIREDRAVEQYF

V: TRBV6-5
D: TRBD2
J: TRBJ2-6
size: NA
length: 19
DNA: TGTGCCAGCAGTTACTCGGGGGGGAGGAGGCTCTCTGGGGCCAACGTCCTGACTTTC
CDR3: CASSYSGGRRLSGANVLTF

V: TRBV7-3
D: NA
J: TRBJ2-1
size: many
length: 14
DNA: TGTGCCAGCAGCTTACAGCGGGACACGGATGAGCAGTTCTTC
CDR3: CASSLQRDTDEQFF

V: TRBV12-3/TRBV12-4
D: NA
J: TRBJ2-1
size: NA
length: 15
DNA: TGTGCCAGCTCGCGCCGCGGGGGCGTCTACAATGAGCAGTTCTTC
CDR3: CASSRRGGVYNEQFF

V: TRBV2
D: TRBD1
J: TRBJ1-1
size: few
length: 16
DNA: TGTGCCAGCAGTGAAGGACAGGGGGGAGGTGCCACTGAAGCTTTCTTT
CDR3: CASSEGQGGGATEAFF

V: TRBV28
D: NA
J: TRBJ2-1
size: NA
length: 14
DNA: TGTGCCAGCAGTCCCCCCGGGACCTACAATGAGCAGTTCTTC
CDR3: CASSPPGTYNEQFF

V: TRBV29-1
D: NA
J: TRBJ1-2
size: many
length: 13
DNA: TGCAGCGTTTCGGAGGGGAAACTCTATGGCTACACCTTC
CDR3: CSVSEGKLYGYTF

V: TRBV3-1
D: NA
J: TRBJ2-5
size: few
length: 13
DNA: TGTGCCAGCAGCCAAGCTCCGGTTGAGACCCAGTACTTC
CDR3: CASSQAPVETQYF

V: TRBV27
D: NA
J: TRBJ2-7
size: many
length: 16
DNA: TGTGCCAGCAGTATAACCAGGGGGGGAGCCTCCTACGAGCAGTACTTC
CDR3: CASSITRGGASYEQYF

V: TRBV12-3/TRBV12-4
D: NA
J: TRBJ1-2
size: few
length: 13
DNA: TGTGCCACCGAAATCCGAAGGGGTCGTGGCTACACCTTC
CDR3: CATEIRRGRGYTF

V: TRBV11-2
D: NA
J: TRBJ2-2
size: few
length: 16
DNA: TGTGCCAGCAGCTTAGAAACAGGCTCGAACACCGGGGAGCTGTTTTTT
CDR3: CASSLETGSNTGELFF

V: TRBV6-6
D: NA
J: TRBJ1-1
size: NA
length: 12
DNA: TGTGCCAGCAGTCGACTACACACTGAAGCTTTCTTT
CDR3: CASSRLHTEAFF

V: TRBV5-1
D: NA
J: TRBJ2-3
size: NA
length: 16
DNA: TGCGCCAGCAGCGCCCCCCGGGGCGCTAGCACAGATACGCAGTATTTT
CDR3: CASSAPRGASTDTQYF

V: TRBV7-2
D: TRBD2
J: TRBJ2-7
size: few
length: 12
DNA: TGTGCCATCGGGCCGCGGGAGGGAGAGCAGTACTTC
CDR3: CAIGPREGEQYF

V: TRBV10-3
D: NA
J: TRBJ1-2
size: NA
length: 13
DNA: TGTGCCATCATTGACGGCGTCGGTTATGGCTACACCTTC
CDR3: CAIIDGVGYGYTF

V: TRBV20-1
D: TRBD2
J: TRBJ2-3
size: NA
length: 13
DNA: TGCAGTGCTAGTAGACTAGCGAGAGATACGCAGTATTTT
CDR3: CSASRLARDTQYF

V: TRBV20-1
D: NA
J: TRBJ2-4
size: many
length: 15
DNA: TGCAGTGCCGTGGATCCTCCAAAGGGAGGAAACATTCAGTACTTC
CDR3: CSAVDPPKGGNIQYF

V: TRBV4-2
D: NA
J: TRBJ1-1
size: few
length: 14
DNA: TGTGCCAGCAGCCAAGCGGGGGGGTACACTGAAGCTTTCTTT
CDR3: CASSQAGGYTEAFF

V: TRBV2
D: TRBD1
J: TRBJ2-7
size: NA
length: 14
DNA: TGTGCCAGCACCCGGGACAGGGTACCTCGGGAGCAGTACTTC
CDR3: CASTRDRVPREQYF

V: TRBV6-2/TRBV6-3
D: NA
J: TRBJ2-1
size: NA
length: 13
DNA: TGTGCCAGCACCAAAAGCTCCTACAATGAGCAGTTCTTC
CDR3: CASTKSSYNEQFF

V: TRBV7-8
D: NA
J: TRBJ1-5
size: NA
length: 13
DNA: TGTGCCAGCAGCTTTTCAGGTTGGCAGCCCCAGCATTTT
CDR3: CASSFSGWQPQHF

V: TRBV18
D: TRBD1
J: TRBJ2-3
size: few
length: 16
DNA: TGTGCCAGCTCACCGCGGACAGGGGCAAGCACAGATACGCAGTATTTT
CDR3: CASSPRTGASTDTQYF

V: TRBV7-6
D: NA
J: TRBJ2-7
size: NA
length: 14
DNA: TGTGCCAGCAGCTCAAAGACAGGATCCTACGAGCAGTACTTC
CDR3: CASSSKTGSYEQYF

V: TRBV29-1
D: NA
J: TRBJ2-5
size: many
length: 12
DNA: TGCAGCGTTGTCTCTAGCGAGGAGACCCAGTACTTC
CDR3: CSVVSSEETQYF

V: TRBV7-2
D: NA
J: TRBJ2-7
size: few
length: 14
DNA: TGTGCCAGCAGCTTATTGGGCAGTGCCTACGAGCAGTACTTC
CDR3: CASSLLGSAYEQYF

V: TRBV6-5
D: NA
J: TRBJ1-1
size: many
length: 11
DNA: TGTGCCAGCAGCAGGGGCGCTGAAGCTTTCTTT
CDR3: CASSRGAEAFF

V: TRBV12-3/TRBV12-4
D: NA
J: TRBJ2-6
size: NA
length: 13
DNA: TGTGCCAGCATTCTGTCTGGGGCCAACGTCCTGACTTTC
CDR3: CASILSGANVLTF

V: TRBV24-1
D: TRBD1
J: TRBJ2-5
size: few
length: 15
DNA: TGTGCCACCAGTGGGGAACAGGGGGAACAAGAGACCCAGTACTTC
CDR3: CATSGEQGEQETQYF

V: TRBV12-3/TRBV12-4
D: TRBD1
J: TRBJ2-7
size: NA
length: 14
DNA: TGTGCCAGCAGTTTGGCTAGGGGGCTCACCGAGCAGTACTTC
CDR3: CASSLARGLTEQYF

V: TRBV7-2
D: TRBD2
J: TRBJ2-4
size: NA
length: 16
DNA: TGTGCCAGCAGCATCACTAGCGGGAGGGCCAAAAACATTCAGTACTTC
CDR3: CASSITSGRAKNIQYF

V: TRBV10-1
D: NA
J: TRBJ1-1
size: few
length: 15
DNA: TGCGCCAGCAGTGTGGACAGTCGGGGGGACACTGAAGCTTTCTTT
CDR3: CASSVDSRGDTEAFF

V: TRBV20-1
D: NA
J: TRBJ2-2
size: NA
length: 15
DNA: TGCAGTGCCCGCCGGGGCAGAGGGAACACCTGGGAGCTGTTTTTT
CDR3: CSARRGRGNTWELFF